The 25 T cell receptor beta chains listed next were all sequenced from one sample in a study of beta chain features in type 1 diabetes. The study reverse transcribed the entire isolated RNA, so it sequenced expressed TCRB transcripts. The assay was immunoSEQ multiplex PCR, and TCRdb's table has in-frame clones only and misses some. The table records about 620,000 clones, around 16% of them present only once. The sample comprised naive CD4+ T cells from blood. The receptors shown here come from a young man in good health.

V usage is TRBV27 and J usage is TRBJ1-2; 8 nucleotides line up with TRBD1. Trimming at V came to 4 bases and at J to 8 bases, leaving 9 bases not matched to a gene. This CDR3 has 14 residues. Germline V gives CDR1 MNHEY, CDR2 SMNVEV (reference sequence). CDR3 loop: CASSYLQGVGGYTF. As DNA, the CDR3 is TGTGCCAGCAGTTACCTACAGGGGGTGGGAGGCTACACCTTC.

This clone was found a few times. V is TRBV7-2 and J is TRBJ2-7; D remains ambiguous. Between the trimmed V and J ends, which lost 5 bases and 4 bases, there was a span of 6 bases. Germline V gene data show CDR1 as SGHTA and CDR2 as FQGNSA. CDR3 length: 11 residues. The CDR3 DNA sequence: TGTGCCAGCAGCACCTGGTACGAGCAGTACTTC. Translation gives CASSTWYEQYF.

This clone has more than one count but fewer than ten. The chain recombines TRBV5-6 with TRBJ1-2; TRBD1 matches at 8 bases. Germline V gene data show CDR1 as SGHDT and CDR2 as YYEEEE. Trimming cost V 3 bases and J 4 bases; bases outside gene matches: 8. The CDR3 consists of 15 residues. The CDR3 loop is CASSSRQGTGYGYTF. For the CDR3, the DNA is TGTGCCAGCAGCTCTCGACAGGGGACGGGCTATGGCTACACCTTC.

CDR3 DNA sequence: TGCGCCAGCCCCAAGGGTTGGGGAAAAGAGCAGTACTTC. It codes for CASPKGWGKEQYF. The chain uses TRBV4-3 and TRBJ2-7; no firm D call. The CDR3 spans 13 residues. The germline V gene encodes CDR1 LGHNA and CDR2 YSLEER. V shed 8 bases and J shed 7 bases, with 18 bases lying between them.

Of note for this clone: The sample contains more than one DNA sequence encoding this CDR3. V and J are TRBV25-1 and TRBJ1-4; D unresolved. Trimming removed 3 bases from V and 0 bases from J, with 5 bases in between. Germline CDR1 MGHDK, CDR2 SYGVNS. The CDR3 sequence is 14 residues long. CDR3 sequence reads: CASSERATNEKLFF. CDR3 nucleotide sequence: TGTGCCAGCAGTGAGAGAGCAACTAATGAAAAACTGTTTTTT.

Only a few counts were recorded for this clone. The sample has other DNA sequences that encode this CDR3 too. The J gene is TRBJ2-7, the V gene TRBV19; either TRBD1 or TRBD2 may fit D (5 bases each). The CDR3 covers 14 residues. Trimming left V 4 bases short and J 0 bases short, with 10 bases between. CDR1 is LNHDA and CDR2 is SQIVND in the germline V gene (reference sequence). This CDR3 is CASSTQGVSYEQYF. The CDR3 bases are TGTGCCAGTAGTACCCAGGGAGTCTCCTACGAGCAGTACTTC.

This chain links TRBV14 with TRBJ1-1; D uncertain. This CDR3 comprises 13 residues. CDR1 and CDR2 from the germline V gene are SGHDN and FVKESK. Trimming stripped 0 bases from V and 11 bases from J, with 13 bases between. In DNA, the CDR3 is TGTGCCAGCAGCCAAGAGGTGGGGAGAAGGGCTTTCTTT. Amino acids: CASSQEVGRRAFF.

The CDR3 nucleotides read TGTGCCAGCAGCGTAGCTCTCGGGGACTCTGGGGCCAACGTCCTGACTTTC. Protein sequence: CASSVALGDSGANVLTF. The chain couples TRBV9 to TRBJ2-6; TRBD2 is a possible D gene (5 bases). Looked up from germline, CDR1 is SGDLS and CDR2 is YYNGEE. The CDR3 covers 17 residues. Trimming removed 0 bases from V and 0 bases from J, with 10 bases in between.

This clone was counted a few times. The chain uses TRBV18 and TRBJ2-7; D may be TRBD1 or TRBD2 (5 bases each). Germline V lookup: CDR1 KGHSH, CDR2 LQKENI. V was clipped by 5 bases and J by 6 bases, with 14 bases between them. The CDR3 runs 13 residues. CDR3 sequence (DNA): TGTGCCAGCTCATCGGGGCAACACTTCGAGCAGTACTTC. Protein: CASSSGQHFEQYF. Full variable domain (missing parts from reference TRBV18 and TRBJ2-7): NAGVMQNPRHLVRRRGQEARLRCSPMKGHSHVYWYRQLPEEGLKFMVYLQKENIIDESGMPKERFSAEFPKEGPSILRIQQVVRGDSAAYFCASSSGQHFEQYFGPGTRLTVT.

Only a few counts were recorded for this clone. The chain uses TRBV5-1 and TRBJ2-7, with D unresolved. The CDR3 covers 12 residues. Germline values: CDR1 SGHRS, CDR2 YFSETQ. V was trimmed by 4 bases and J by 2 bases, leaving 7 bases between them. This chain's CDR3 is CASSAETYEQYF. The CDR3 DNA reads TGCGCCAGCAGCGCCGAAACCTACGAGCAGTACTTC.

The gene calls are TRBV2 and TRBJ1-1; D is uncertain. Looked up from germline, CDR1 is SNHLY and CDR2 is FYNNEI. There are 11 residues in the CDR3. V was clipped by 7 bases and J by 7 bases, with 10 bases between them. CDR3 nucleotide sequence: TGTGCCAGCACACTGGTCATTGAAGCTTTCTTT. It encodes CASTLVIEAFF.

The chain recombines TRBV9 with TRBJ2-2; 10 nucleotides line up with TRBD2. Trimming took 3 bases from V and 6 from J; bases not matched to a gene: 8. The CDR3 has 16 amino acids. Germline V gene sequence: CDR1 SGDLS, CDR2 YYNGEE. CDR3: CASSALTSGNAGELFF. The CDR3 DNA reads TGTGCCAGCAGCGCCTTAACTAGCGGGAATGCCGGGGAGCTGTTTTTT.

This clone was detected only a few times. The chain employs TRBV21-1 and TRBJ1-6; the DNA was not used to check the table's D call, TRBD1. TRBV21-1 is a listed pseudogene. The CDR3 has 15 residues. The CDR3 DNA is TGTGCCAGCAGCACAATGCGGACAGGGAATTCACCCCTCCACTTT. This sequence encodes CASSTMRTGNSPLHF.

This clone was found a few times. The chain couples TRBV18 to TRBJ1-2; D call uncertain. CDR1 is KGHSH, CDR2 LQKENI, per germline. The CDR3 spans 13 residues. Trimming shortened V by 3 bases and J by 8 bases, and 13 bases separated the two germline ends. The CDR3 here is CASSPGLPGGYTF. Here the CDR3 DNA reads TGTGCCAGCTCACCCGGGCTACCGGGCGGCTACACCTTC.

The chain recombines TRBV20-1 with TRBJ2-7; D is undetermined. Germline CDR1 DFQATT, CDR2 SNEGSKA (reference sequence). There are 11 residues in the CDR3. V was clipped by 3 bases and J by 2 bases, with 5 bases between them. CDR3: CSASTTYEQYF. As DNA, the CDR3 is TGCAGTGCTAGCACAACCTACGAGCAGTACTTC.

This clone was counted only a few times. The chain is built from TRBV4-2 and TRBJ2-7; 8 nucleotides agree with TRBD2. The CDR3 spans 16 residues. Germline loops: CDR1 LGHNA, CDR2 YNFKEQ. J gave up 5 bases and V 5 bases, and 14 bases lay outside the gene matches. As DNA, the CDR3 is TGTGCCAGCAGCGAAGTGCGACTAGCGTTTCGCGACGAGCAGTACTTC. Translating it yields CASSEVRLAFRDEQYF.

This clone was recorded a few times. The CDR3 sequence is CASSLTGGETQYF. CDR3 in DNA: TGTGCCAGCTCACTTACAGGGGGAGAGACCCAGTACTTC. V usage is TRBV18 and J usage is TRBJ2-5; 8 positions match TRBD1. The germline CDR1 and CDR2 sequences are KGHSH and LQKENI. This CDR3 has 13 amino acids. Losses at the gene ends were 4 bases for V and 4 bases for J; bases not matched to a gene: 2. Looking up the rest from reference TRBV18 and TRBJ2-5 gives the full variable domain: NAGVMQNPRHLVRRRGQEARLRCSPMKGHSHVYWYRQLPEEGLKFMVYLQKENIIDESGMPKERFSAEFPKEGPSILRIQQVVRGDSAAYFCASSLTGGETQYFGPGTRLLVL.

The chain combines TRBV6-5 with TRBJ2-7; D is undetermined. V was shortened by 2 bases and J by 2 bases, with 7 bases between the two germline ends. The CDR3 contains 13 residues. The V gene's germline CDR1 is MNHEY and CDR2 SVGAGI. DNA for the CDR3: TGTGCCAGCAGTTACCTCGGAACCTACGAGCAGTACTTC. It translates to CASSYLGTYEQYF.

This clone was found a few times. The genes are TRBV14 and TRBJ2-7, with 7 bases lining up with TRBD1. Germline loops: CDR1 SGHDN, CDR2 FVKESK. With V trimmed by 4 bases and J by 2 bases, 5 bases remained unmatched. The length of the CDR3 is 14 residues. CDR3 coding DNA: TGTGCCAGCAGCCCCCGGACAGGCCCCTACGAGCAGTACTTC. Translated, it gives CASSPRTGPYEQYF.

The CDR3 DNA reads as TGTGCCAGCAGTCTAGGGGGACTAGGGAGGAATGAGCAGTTCTTC. This translates into CASSLGGLGRNEQFF. The chain combines TRBV6-5 with TRBJ2-1; TRBD2 aligns across 8 bases. Germline CDR1 and CDR2: MNHEY and SVGAGI. This CDR3 has 15 amino acids. V trimming: 5 bases; J trimming: 7 bases; junction bases outside the gene matches: 10.

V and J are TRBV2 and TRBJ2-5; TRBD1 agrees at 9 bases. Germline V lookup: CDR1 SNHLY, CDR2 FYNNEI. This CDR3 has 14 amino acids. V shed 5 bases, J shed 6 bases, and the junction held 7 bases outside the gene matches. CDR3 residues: CASSPDRGGQTQYF. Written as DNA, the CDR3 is TGTGCCAGCAGTCCGGACAGGGGAGGGCAGACCCAGTACTTC.

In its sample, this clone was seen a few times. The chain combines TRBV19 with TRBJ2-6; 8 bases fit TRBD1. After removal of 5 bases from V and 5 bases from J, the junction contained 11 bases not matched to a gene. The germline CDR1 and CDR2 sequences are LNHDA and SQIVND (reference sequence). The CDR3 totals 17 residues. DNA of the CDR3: TGTGCCAGTAGTGACAGGGGCCTTTTGAAAAGGGCCAACGTCCTGACTTTC. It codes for CASSDRGLLKRANVLTF.

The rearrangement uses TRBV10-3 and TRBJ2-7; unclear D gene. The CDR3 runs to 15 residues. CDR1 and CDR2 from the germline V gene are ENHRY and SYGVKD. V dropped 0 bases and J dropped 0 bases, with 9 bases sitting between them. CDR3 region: CAISESKFSSYEQYF. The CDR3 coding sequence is TGTGCCATCAGTGAGTCTAAGTTCAGCTCCTACGAGCAGTACTTC.

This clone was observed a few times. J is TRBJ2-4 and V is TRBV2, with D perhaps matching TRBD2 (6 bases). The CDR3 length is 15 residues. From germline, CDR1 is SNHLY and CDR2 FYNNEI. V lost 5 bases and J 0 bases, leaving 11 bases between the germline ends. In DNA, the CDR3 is TGTGCCAGCAGTCTCCCGGGAGTAGCCAAAAACATTCAGTACTTC. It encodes CASSLPGVAKNIQYF. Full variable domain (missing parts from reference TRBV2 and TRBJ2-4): EPEVTQTPSHQVTQMGQEVILRCVPISNHLYFYWYRQILGQKVEFLVSFYNNEISEKSEIFDDQFSVERPDGSNFTLKIRSTKLEDSAMYFCASSLPGVAKNIQYFGAGTRLSVL.

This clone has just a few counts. CDR3 residues: CAAFPGGAGTDTQYF. The CDR3 region has the DNA TGTGCCGCTTTCCCAGGGGGCGCGGGCACAGATACGCAGTATTTT. V usage is TRBV6-5 and J usage is TRBJ2-3; 8 nucleotides align to TRBD1. V dropped 11 bases and J dropped 1; count of bases not matched to a gene: 11. Germline V gene lookup returns CDR1 MNHEY and CDR2 SVGAGI. This CDR3 comprises 15 residues.